These 28 T cell receptor beta chains originate from one sample sequenced in a study of STAT3 mutations in large granular lymphocyte leukemia. Study conclusions and caveats: In T-cell large granular lymphocyte leukemia, about half of patients showed multiple immunodominant subclonotypes.

Profiling relied on immunoSEQ multiplex PCR, and the TCRdb table lists in-frame clones only, not all of them. This table has around 3,700 clones, 74% appearing once. Their cognate antigens are unknown. Material for sequencing was peripheral blood mononuclear cells. The receptors stem from a man in his 60s with T-cell large granular lymphocyte leukemia. Some clones in this sample may be carry-over from other donors' samples.

This clone is a singleton in its sample. V usage is TRBV30 and J usage is TRBJ1-3; perhaps TRBD1 as D (5 bases). V was pared by 4 bases and J by 7 bases, with 14 bases between. Germline loops: CDR1 GTSNPN, CDR2 SVGIG (reference sequence). This CDR3 spans 13 amino acids. The CDR3 nucleotides are TGTGCCTGGACTCAGGGTTTCGGGAACACCATATATTTT. Encoded protein: CAWTQGFGNTIYF.

The rearrangement uses TRBV6-6 and TRBJ1-2; a possible D gene is TRBD1 (6 bases). This CDR3 contains 15 residues. Trimming took 5 bases from V and 4 from J, leaving 17 bases between them. Per the germline V gene, CDR1 is MNHNY and CDR2 is SVGAGI (reference sequence). This chain's CDR3 is CASSVTGTSAYGYTF. CDR3 nucleotide sequence: TGTGCCAGCAGTGTGACAGGAACCTCTGCCTATGGCTACACCTTC.

V usage is TRBV27 and J usage is TRBJ2-1; no clear D gene. Trimming took off 6 bases at V and 5 bases at J, with 29 bases between the two ends. CDR3 length: 19 amino acids. In germline, CDR1 is MNHEY, CDR2 SMNVEV (reference sequence). The DNA for the CDR3 is TGTGCCAGCAGGAATCGGGTCCTAGGAACAATGAGCAGGAACAATGAGCAGTTCTTC. It encodes CASRNRVLGTMSRNNEQFF.

The chain recombines TRBV18 with TRBJ1-2, with D unresolved. Trimming shortened V by 2 bases and J by 8 bases, and 12 bases separated the two germline ends. The CDR3 extends over 13 amino acids. CDR1 KGHSH and CDR2 LQKENI come from the germline V gene. The CDR3 sequence is CASSPNSFSGYTF. In DNA, the CDR3 is TGTGCCAGCTCACCAAATTCGTTTTCCGGCTACACCTTC.

The chain combines TRBV29-1 with TRBJ1-1, with D unclear. Germline V gives CDR1 SQVTM, CDR2 ANQGSEA. Trimming cost V 7 bases and J 7 bases, with 19 bases left between them. The CDR3 runs 13 residues. CDR3: CSGLSMHRGEAFF. DNA for the CDR3: TGCAGCGGCTTATCTATGCACCGGGGTGAAGCTTTCTTT. Filled out from reference TRBV29-1 and TRBJ1-1, the complete variable domain reads SAVISQKPSRDICQRGTSLTIQCQVDSQVTMMFWYRQQPGQSLTLIATANQGSEATYESGFVIDKFPISRPNLTFSTLTVSNMSPEDSSIYLCSGLSMHRGEAFFGQGTRLTVV.

The V call is TRBV30, the J call TRBJ2-3; D is unclear. The V and J ends lost 0 bases and 2 bases respectively, with 9 bases between them. Germline loops: CDR1 GTSNPN, CDR2 SVGIG (reference sequence). The CDR3 covers 14 residues. CDR3 DNA sequence: TGTGCCTGGAGTGTTGGCAGAGCCACAGATACGCAGTATTTT. This codes for CAWSVGRATDTQYF.

J is TRBJ2-5 and V is TRBV5-4, with D tentatively TRBD2 (6 bases). The germline CDR1 and CDR2 sequences are SGHNT and YYREEE (reference sequence). The CDR3 length is 16 residues. V lost 4 bases to trimming and J lost 5 bases, with 21 bases between them. The CDR3 region is CASSLSGLIFAETQYF. DNA for the CDR3: TGTGCCAGCAGCCTATCAGGACTAATTTTCGCTGAGACCCAGTACTTC. The full variable domain, its missing parts supplied by reference TRBV5-4 and TRBJ2-5, is ETGVTQSPTHLIKTRGQQVTLRCSSQSGHNTVSWYQQALGQGPQFIFQYYREEENGRGNFPPRFSGLQFPNYSSELNVNALELDDSALYLCASSLSGLIFAETQYFGPGTRLLVL.

V usage is TRBV27 and J usage is TRBJ1-1, with unresolved D. The V gene lost 3 bases and the J gene lost 6 bases, with 11 bases spanning the gap. CDR1 is MNHEY and CDR2 is SMNVEV in the germline V gene (reference sequence). CDR3 length: 13 residues. The CDR3, as DNA: TGTGCCAGCAGTTTTGGGTACTGGGCTGAAGCTTTCTTT. Translating it yields CASSFGYWAEAFF.

V is TRBV5-4 and J is TRBJ2-7; 12 positions agree with TRBD2. The CDR3 runs to 16 residues. V gave up 0 bases and J gave up 5 bases; unmatched junction bases: 6. Germline CDR1 is SGHNT and CDR2 is YYREEE (reference sequence). DNA of the CDR3: TGTGCCAGCAGCTTGGGCCTAGCGGGAGGGTATAACGAGCAGTACTTC. Amino acids: CASSLGLAGGYNEQYF.

This clone was counted only a few times. The chain couples TRBV5-5 to TRBJ1-1; D ambiguous. The germline gives CDR1 SGHKS, CDR2 YYEKEE (reference sequence). Trimming removed 4 bases from V and 0 bases from J, with 7 bases in between. The CDR3 spans 13 residues. The CDR3 protein is CASSHRLNTEAFF. The CDR3 nucleotides are TGTGCCAGCAGCCATCGACTGAACACTGAAGCTTTCTTT.

This clone came up a few times. The V and J genes are TRBV21-1 and TRBJ2-7. TRBV21-1 is a pseudogene locus. This CDR3 region has 16 residues. CDR3 sequence (DNA): TGTGCCAGCAGCAAAGGCGGCACAGTGTCAACCTACGAGCAGTACTTC. Translated, it gives CASSKGGTVSTYEQYF.

The V call is TRBV25-1, the J call TRBJ1-3; D perhaps matches TRBD1 (6 bases). The CDR3 length is 17 residues. Germline V gene lookup returns CDR1 MGHDK and CDR2 SYGVNS. The germline V and J ends were trimmed by 3 bases and 4 bases, with 19 bases remaining between them. The CDR3 protein is CASSDWGRGQRGNTIYF. CDR3 nucleotides: TGTGCCAGCAGTGATTGGGGGAGAGGACAGAGAGGAAACACCATATATTTT.

The gene calls are TRBV2 and TRBJ1-2; D is ambiguous. Germline assignment: CDR1 SNHLY and CDR2 FYNNEI. CDR3 length equals 12 residues. Deletions cut 8 bases from V and 7 bases from J, with 14 bases between. CDR3 loop: CASLRVGSGYTF. The CDR3 DNA reads TGTGCCAGCCTTCGCGTGGGGAGTGGCTACACCTTC.

This clone is classed as medium-sized (0.01 to 0.1%). In DNA, the CDR3 is TGCGCCAGCAGCCTAAATTGGGGACAGCGTAGTTACGAGCAGTACTTC. It is translated as CASSLNWGQRSYEQYF. This chain uses TRBV4-3 with TRBJ2-7, with 7 bases identical to TRBD1. The CDR3 contains 16 residues. Germline trimming cut 4 bases from V and 4 bases from J; bases unmatched to any gene: 13. Germline V CDR1 and CDR2: LGHNA, YSLEER.

By share, this clone counts as large. The chain employs TRBV27 and TRBJ2-1; D is possibly TRBD2 (6 bases). The CDR3 runs 14 residues. V lost 5 bases, J lost 4 bases, and 12 bases lay in between. The germline V gene has CDR1 MNHEY and CDR2 SMNVEV (reference sequence). CDR3: CASSTGLEYNEQFF. The CDR3 DNA sequence: TGTGCCAGCAGTACGGGACTGGAATACAATGAGCAGTTCTTC.

This clone was counted only a few times. This chain links TRBV2 with TRBJ2-7; 7 bases align to TRBD1. J was trimmed by 6 bases and V by 4 bases; bases with no gene match: 6. This CDR3 is built from 13 residues. Germline CDR1 is SNHLY and CDR2 is FYNNEI. The DNA for the CDR3 is TGTGCCAGCAGTGGTGACAGGGTCCGCGAGCAGTACTTC. It translates to CASSGDRVREQYF.

The gene calls are TRBV28 and TRBJ2-1; 10 bases line up with TRBD2. The CDR3 covers 14 residues. Germline CDR1 is MDHEN and CDR2 is SYDVKM. Losses at the gene ends were 3 bases for V and 9 bases for J; bases not matched to a gene: 5. The CDR3 reads CASSFLAGVGEQFF. The CDR3 DNA reads TGTGCCAGCAGTTTCCTAGCGGGAGTAGGTGAGCAGTTCTTC.

The CDR3 DNA reads as TGTGCCAGCAGCGTAGGGAATATCGGAACCTATGGCTACACCTTC. Translating gives CASSVGNIGTYGYTF. The V gene is TRBV9, the J gene TRBJ1-2; D unclear. Germline-derived CDR1 and CDR2 are SGDLS and YYNGEE. V lost 0 bases, J lost 4 bases, and 13 bases lay in between. CDR3 size: 15 residues.

The J gene is TRBJ2-1, the V gene TRBV30, with D perhaps TRBD2 (5 bases). CDR3 length: 14 amino acids. Between the trimmed V and J ends, which lost 3 bases and 0 bases, there was a span of 9 bases. Germline CDR1 and CDR2: GTSNPN and SVGIG (reference sequence). The CDR3 sequence: CAWSSGSSYNEQFF. The CDR3 DNA reads TGTGCCTGGAGCAGCGGAAGCTCCTACAATGAGCAGTTCTTC.

V is TRBV7-9 and J is TRBJ2-1; TRBD2 agrees at 8 bases. CDR1 SEHNR and CDR2 FQNEAQ come from the germline V gene (reference sequence). The length of the CDR3 is 16 residues. Trimming removed 5 bases from V and 8 bases from J; junction bases left unmatched: 14. The CDR3 DNA reads as TGTGCCAGCAGCAACAAAGTGGGACTAGGCGACCATGAGCAGTTCTTC. Amino acid sequence: CASSNKVGLGDHEQFF.

A few counts support this clone. The chain combines TRBV18 with TRBJ1-2; TRBD1 matches 7 bases. J lost 4 bases, V lost 4 bases, and 6 bases had no gene match. This CDR3 comprises 14 residues. The germline gives CDR1 KGHSH, CDR2 LQKENI. The CDR3 loop reads CASSHDREAYGYTF. CDR3 nucleotides: TGTGCCAGCTCACACGACAGGGAGGCCTATGGCTACACCTTC. The variable domain in full, with the rest retrieved from reference TRBV18 and TRBJ1-2, is NAGVMQNPRHLVRRRGQEARLRCSPMKGHSHVYWYRQLPEEGLKFMVYLQKENIIDESGMPKERFSAEFPKEGPSILRIQQVVRGDSAAYFCASSHDREAYGYTFGSGTRLTVV.

The chain couples TRBV30 to TRBJ2-1; D may be TRBD1 (5 bases). V lost 3 bases, J lost 4 bases, and 10 bases lay in between. The CDR3 contains 13 residues. The germline V gene has CDR1 GTSNPN and CDR2 SVGIG (reference sequence). CDR3 protein: CAWRQTEYNEQFF. Written as DNA, the CDR3 is TGTGCCTGGAGGCAGACAGAGTACAATGAGCAGTTCTTC.

V gene TRBV18 combines with J gene TRBJ2-7; TRBD1 aligns across 7 bases. J gave up 0 bases and V 6 bases, and 8 bases lay outside the gene matches. This CDR3 has 15 amino acids. CDR1 and CDR2 from the germline V gene are KGHSH and LQKENI. The CDR3 region is CASSIEGAGSYEQYF. In nucleotides, the CDR3 is TGTGCCAGCTCGATAGAGGGGGCGGGCTCCTACGAGCAGTACTTC.

The rearrangement uses TRBV27 and TRBJ1-2; D call uncertain. This CDR3 region has 13 residues. V lost 0 bases and J lost 5, with 7 bases in between. Germline V gene sequence: CDR1 MNHEY, CDR2 SMNVEV (reference sequence). CDR3 bases: TGTGCCAGCAGTTTATCGAAACAATATGGCTACACCTTC. Protein: CASSLSKQYGYTF.

The chain couples TRBV13 to TRBJ2-1, with 8 nucleotides matching TRBD1. The CDR3 contains 16 residues. Unmatched junction bases numbered 8, after V lost 1 base and J lost 6 bases. Germline V CDR1 and CDR2: PRHDT, FYEKMQ (reference sequence). CDR3 in DNA: TGTGCCAGCAGCTTAGCGCCGGGACAGGCCCCCAATGAGCAGTTCTTC. Translated: CASSLAPGQAPNEQFF.

The genes are TRBV10-3 and TRBJ1-1; TRBD1 aligns across 7 bases. Losses at the gene ends were 6 bases for V and 11 bases for J; bases not matched to a gene: 6. The length of the CDR3 is 11 residues. Germline V gene sequence: CDR1 ENHRY, CDR2 SYGVKD. The DNA of the CDR3 is TGTGCCATCAGGACAGGGATAACGGCTTTCTTT. Its protein is CAIRTGITAFF.

This clone was found a few times. The chain has TRBV5-8 and TRBJ2-7; 7 bases line up with TRBD1. The V gene end was trimmed by 3 bases and the J gene end by 5 bases; junction bases not matched to a gene: 14. Germline V gene sequence: CDR1 SGHTS, CDR2 YDEGEE. The CDR3 loop spans 16 amino acids. The CDR3 nucleotides are TGTGCCAGCAGCTACGGGACAGCTAAAAAGGTCCACGAGCAGTACTTC. Amino acid sequence: CASSYGTAKKVHEQYF.

V and J are TRBV10-2 and TRBJ1-5; D uncertain. The CDR3 covers 13 residues. Germline CDR1 WSHSY, CDR2 SAAADI. Deletions cut 7 bases from V and 0 bases from J, with 7 bases between. The CDR3 bases are TGCGCCAGCAAGGTTAATAGCAATCAGCCCCAGCATTTT. Encoded protein: CASKVNSNQPQHF.